Listed below are T cell receptor beta chains from one sample, sequenced in a study of circulating CD8 cells and anti-PD-1 response in melanoma. In TCRdb, the reads were re-called with MiXCR into one record per CDR3 protein. The data hold 1,200 or so distinct CDR3 sequences, with around 5.4% observed a single time. The sequencing here drew on CD8+ T cells from PBMCs, taken at baseline or after one month of anti-PD-1 therapy (not recorded which). These receptors came from a human donor with melanoma. Both conserved end residues are part of each CDR3. D genes are given only for firm matches. Some rows mark clone size as missing; the rest say once, few, many or name a class of expanded clone.

d_gene: .
j_gene: TRBJ2-2
v_gene: TRBV28
abundance: large
CDR3aa: CASSDSASNTGELFF
CDR3nt: TGTGCCAGCAGTGACAGCGCTTCGAACACCGGGGAGCTGTTTTTT

d_gene: TRBD2
j_gene: TRBJ2-3
v_gene: TRBV19
abundance: large
CDR3aa: CATSGTSGDTQYF
CDR3nt: TGTGCCACCTCCGGGACTAGCGGAGATACGCAGTATTTT

d_gene: TRBD1
j_gene: TRBJ2-7
v_gene: TRBV5-5
abundance: large
CDR3aa: CASSGSIGTASYEQYF
CDR3nt: TGTGCCAGCAGCGGCTCGATTGGGACAGCTTCCTACGAGCAGTACTTC

d_gene: .
j_gene: TRBJ2-1
v_gene: TRBV28
abundance: medium-sized
CDR3aa: CVSSRGESSYNEQFF
CDR3nt: TGTGTCAGCAGTCGGGGTGAAAGCTCCTACAATGAGCAGTTCTTC

d_gene: .
j_gene: TRBJ1-1
v_gene: TRBV10-2
abundance: medium-sized
CDR3aa: CASRNGGPAFF
CDR3nt: TGCGCCAGCCGAAATGGGGGGCCGGCTTTCTTT

d_gene: .
j_gene: TRBJ1-1
v_gene: TRBV28
abundance: .
CDR3aa: CASSFGGRDTEAFF
CDR3nt: TGTGCCAGCAGTTTTGGGGGGAGAGACACTGAAGCTTTCTTT

d_gene: .
j_gene: TRBJ2-5
v_gene: TRBV2
abundance: large
CDR3aa: CASSESGYQETQYF
CDR3nt: TGTGCCAGCAGTGAATCAGGTTACCAAGAGACCCAGTACTTC

d_gene: TRBD2
j_gene: TRBJ2-7
v_gene: TRBV5-6
abundance: medium-sized
CDR3aa: CASSSDSGSSYEQYF
CDR3nt: TGTGCCAGCAGCTCAGATAGCGGGAGCTCCTACGAGCAGTACTTC

d_gene: .
j_gene: TRBJ2-7
v_gene: TRBV28
abundance: .
CDR3aa: CASKDVGIACEQYF
CDR3nt: TGTGCCAGCAAAGATGTTGGGATCGCCTGCGAGCAGTACTTC

d_gene: TRBD2
j_gene: TRBJ2-3
v_gene: TRBV20-1
abundance: .
CDR3aa: CSARDFSGGGGTQYF
CDR3nt: TGCAGTGCTAGAGACTTTAGCGGGGGCGGTGGTACGCAGTATTTT

d_gene: .
j_gene: TRBJ2-7
v_gene: TRBV20-1
abundance: medium-sized
CDR3aa: CSARDGDYEQYF
CDR3nt: TGCAGTGCCCGGGACGGGGACTACGAGCAGTACTTC

d_gene: .
j_gene: TRBJ2-1
v_gene: TRBV30
abundance: medium-sized
CDR3aa: CAFSSAGSEQFF
CDR3nt: TGTGCCTTCTCTAGCGCGGGGAGTGAGCAGTTCTTC

d_gene: .
j_gene: TRBJ1-5
v_gene: TRBV20-1
abundance: .
CDR3aa: CSAKRQFNQPQHF
CDR3nt: TGCAGTGCTAAAAGGCAGTTCAATCAGCCCCAGCATTTT

d_gene: .
j_gene: TRBJ2-1
v_gene: TRBV2
abundance: large
CDR3aa: CASSAVSYNEQFF
CDR3nt: TGTGCCAGCAGTGCGGTCTCCTACAATGAGCAGTTCTTC

d_gene: TRBD2
j_gene: TRBJ2-7
v_gene: TRBV25-1
abundance: large
CDR3aa: CATQRGPYEQYF
CDR3nt: TGTGCCACTCAGCGGGGACCCTACGAGCAGTACTTC

d_gene: .
j_gene: TRBJ2-1
v_gene: TRBV2
abundance: large
CDR3aa: CARGGVEDSYNEQFF
CDR3nt: TGTGCCAGGGGCGGAGTAGAGGACTCCTACAATGAGCAGTTCTTC

d_gene: .
j_gene: TRBJ2-3
v_gene: TRBV7-2
abundance: large
CDR3aa: CASSLYPGTDTQYF
CDR3nt: TGTGCCAGCAGCTTATACCCGGGCACAGATACGCAGTATTTT

d_gene: .
j_gene: TRBJ2-7
v_gene: TRBV12-3/TRBV12-4
abundance: medium-sized
CDR3aa: CASSLGLEPIYEQYF
CDR3nt: TGTGCCAGCAGTCTCGGGCTAGAGCCCATCTACGAGCAGTACTTC

d_gene: TRBD1
j_gene: TRBJ1-6
v_gene: TRBV5-5
abundance: medium-sized
CDR3aa: CASSLAPSTGSSRNSPLHF
CDR3nt: TGTGCCAGCAGCTTGGCCCCCTCGACAGGGAGTTCCCGTAATTCACCCCTCCACTTT

d_gene: .
j_gene: TRBJ1-6
v_gene: TRBV19
abundance: .
CDR3aa: CASSLGQRASPLHF
CDR3nt: TGTGCCAGTTCCCTTGGTCAGCGTGCTTCACCCCTCCACTTT

d_gene: .
j_gene: TRBJ2-1
v_gene: TRBV29-1
abundance: medium-sized
CDR3aa: CSVGWATQSYNEQFF
CDR3nt: TGCAGCGTTGGGTGGGCCACACAAAGCTACAATGAGCAGTTCTTC

d_gene: .
j_gene: TRBJ1-3
v_gene: TRBV12-3/TRBV12-4
abundance: .
CDR3aa: CASTLGGNTIYF
CDR3nt: TGTGCCAGCACACTAGGAGGAAACACCATATATTTT

d_gene: .
j_gene: TRBJ1-6
v_gene: TRBV2
abundance: few
CDR3aa: CADGDSPLHF
CDR3nt: TGTGCCGACGGGGATTCACCCCTCCACTTT

d_gene: .
j_gene: TRBJ1-5
v_gene: TRBV20-1
abundance: few
CDR3aa: CSARTSSEGQPQHF
CDR3nt: TGCAGTGCTAGGACCTCTTCAGAAGGTCAGCCCCAGCATTTT

d_gene: TRBD1
j_gene: TRBJ2-7
v_gene: TRBV19
abundance: hyperexpanded
CDR3aa: CASTPTGGIYEQYF
CDR3nt: TGTGCCAGTACTCCGACAGGGGGAATATACGAGCAGTACTTC

d_gene: .
j_gene: TRBJ2-3
v_gene: TRBV29-1
abundance: medium-sized
CDR3aa: CSVAGGSTDTQYF
CDR3nt: TGCAGCGTTGCGGGTGGTAGCACAGATACGCAGTATTTT

d_gene: TRBD1
j_gene: TRBJ1-1
v_gene: TRBV20-1
abundance: medium-sized
CDR3aa: CSARDRDSYMNTEAFF
CDR3nt: TGCAGTGCTAGAGACCGGGACAGCTACATGAACACTGAAGCTTTCTTT

d_gene: TRBD2
j_gene: TRBJ2-1
v_gene: TRBV5-1
abundance: .
CDR3aa: CASSLGGGPYNEQFF
CDR3nt: TGCGCCAGCAGCTTGGGCGGGGGGCCATACAATGAGCAGTTCTTC

d_gene: .
j_gene: TRBJ2-7
v_gene: TRBV6-6
abundance: large
CDR3aa: CASSYSVSSRGTYEQYF
CDR3nt: TGTGCCAGCAGTTACTCAGTCTCCTCACGGGGAACCTACGAGCAGTACTTC

d_gene: .
j_gene: TRBJ2-5
v_gene: TRBV29-1
abundance: large
CDR3aa: CSVESPTEETQYF
CDR3nt: TGCAGCGTTGAATCCCCTACTGAGGAGACCCAGTACTTC

d_gene: .
j_gene: TRBJ2-1
v_gene: TRBV4-2
abundance: medium-sized
CDR3aa: CASSQVRLGPESSYNEQFF
CDR3nt: TGTGCCAGCAGCCAAGTGCGGTTGGGCCCCGAGAGCTCCTACAATGAGCAGTTCTTC

d_gene: .
j_gene: TRBJ2-2
v_gene: TRBV28
abundance: medium-sized
CDR3aa: CASSLSTSGPNTGELFF
CDR3nt: TGTGCCAGCAGTTTGTCCACTAGTGGCCCGAACACCGGGGAGCTGTTTTTT

d_gene: .
j_gene: TRBJ1-1
v_gene: TRBV12-3/TRBV12-4
abundance: medium-sized
CDR3aa: CASSHGGTGTEAFF
CDR3nt: TGTGCCAGCAGCCATGGCGGTACGGGCACTGAAGCTTTCTTT

d_gene: .
j_gene: TRBJ2-7
v_gene: TRBV11-2
abundance: large
CDR3aa: CASSLDIVRRNNEQYF
CDR3nt: TGTGCCAGCAGCTTAGATATCGTCCGGCGCAACAACGAGCAGTACTTC

d_gene: .
j_gene: TRBJ2-1
v_gene: TRBV4-1
abundance: large
CDR3aa: CASSQVNNEQFF
CDR3nt: TGCGCCAGCAGCCAAGTAAACAATGAGCAGTTCTTC

d_gene: .
j_gene: TRBJ1-6
v_gene: TRBV5-4
abundance: large
CDR3aa: CASSLQGPYSPLHF
CDR3nt: TGTGCCAGCAGCTTGCAGGGGCCATATTCACCCCTCCACTTT

d_gene: .
j_gene: TRBJ2-2
v_gene: TRBV28
abundance: medium-sized
CDR3aa: CASSPPDVPGELFF
CDR3nt: TGTGCCAGCAGTCCACCCGACGTGCCCGGGGAGCTGTTTTTT

d_gene: TRBD1
j_gene: TRBJ2-2
v_gene: TRBV27
abundance: medium-sized
CDR3aa: CASSSEWTGLFTGELFF
CDR3nt: TGTGCCAGCAGTTCCGAGTGGACAGGGTTGTTCACCGGGGAGCTGTTTTTT

d_gene: .
j_gene: TRBJ1-1
v_gene: TRBV5-1
abundance: .
CDR3aa: CASSRSGGTEAFF
CDR3nt: TGCGCCAGCAGCCGCTCCGGGGGCACTGAAGCTTTCTTT

d_gene: TRBD1
j_gene: TRBJ2-7
v_gene: TRBV19
abundance: large
CDR3aa: CASSITGGIYEQYF
CDR3nt: TGTGCCAGTAGTATTACAGGGGGTATCTACGAGCAGTACTTC

d_gene: .
j_gene: TRBJ2-3
v_gene: TRBV14
abundance: medium-sized
CDR3aa: CASSGDSTDTQYF
CDR3nt: TGTGCCAGCAGCGGGGACTCCACAGATACGCAGTATTTT

d_gene: TRBD1
j_gene: TRBJ2-1
v_gene: TRBV27
abundance: medium-sized
CDR3aa: CASSLQGDYNEQFF
CDR3nt: TGTGCCAGCAGTTTACAGGGGGACTACAATGAGCAGTTCTTC

d_gene: .
j_gene: TRBJ2-7
v_gene: TRBV29-1
abundance: medium-sized
CDR3aa: CSVQAAPTPAYEQYF
CDR3nt: TGCAGCGTTCAGGCAGCCCCAACTCCTGCCTACGAGCAGTACTTC

d_gene: .
j_gene: TRBJ1-1
v_gene: TRBV27
abundance: medium-sized
CDR3aa: CASSGAGTAYHTEAFF
CDR3nt: TGTGCCAGCAGTGGCGCGGGGACCGCTTACCACACTGAAGCTTTCTTT

d_gene: .
j_gene: TRBJ2-6
v_gene: TRBV28
abundance: medium-sized
CDR3aa: CASSSLTISSGANVLTF
CDR3nt: TGTGCCAGCAGTTCCCTGACAATAAGCTCTGGGGCCAACGTCCTGACTTTC